These 24 T cell receptor beta chains came from one sample sequenced in a study of blood T cell repertoires in COVID-19. The method was immunoSEQ multiplex PCR; TCRdb's version includes in-frame clones alone and lacks a portion of them. Of around 250,000 clones in the sample, 84% were seen once. Input material: peripheral blood. All receptors come from a woman in her forties who had recovered from COVID-19.

The gene calls are TRBV6-2 or TRBV6-3 and TRBJ2-4; 9 positions agree with TRBD1. This CDR3 has 20 residues. J lost 2 bases, V lost 0 bases, and 14 bases had no gene match. From germline, CDR1 is MNHEY and CDR2 SVGEGT. This CDR3 is CASSYSGDRGTQRTKNIQYF. The CDR3 region has the DNA TGTGCCAGCAGTTACTCCGGCGACAGGGGGACACAAAGGACCAAAAACATTCAGTACTTC.

The chain employs TRBV4-2 and TRBJ1-3, with a weak D call TRBD1 (5 bases). Germline CDR1 is LGHNA and CDR2 is YNFKEQ. The CDR3 loop spans 15 amino acids. V lost 1 base to trimming and J lost 1 base, with 8 bases between them. DNA for the CDR3: TGTGCCAGCAGCCAAGTGACAGCGTCTGGAAACACCATATATTTT. Translation: CASSQVTASGNTIYF.

The chain links TRBV5-1 to TRBJ2-7; weak D call: TRBD1 (5 bases). CDR3 length equals 13 residues. Per the germline V gene, CDR1 is SGHRS and CDR2 is YFSETQ. V lost 4 bases and J 2 bases, leaving 10 bases between the germline ends. CDR3 protein: CASSPPQAYEQYF. The CDR3 DNA is TGCGCCAGCAGCCCCCCACAGGCCTACGAGCAGTACTTC.

Note on this clone: The junction differs from germline at one of its ends, possibly a read error. The chain is built from TRBV29-1 and TRBJ1-1; 9 nucleotides line up with TRBD1. The CDR3 is made up of 14 amino acids. Germline CDR1 and CDR2: SQVTM and ANQGSEA. CDR3 DNA sequence: TGCAGCGTTGAAGCTTTCCGGGACAGGGACCTTTTTCTCTTT. Translated: CSVEAFRDRDLFLF.

The rearrangement joins TRBV27 to TRBJ1-3; weak D call: TRBD1 (5 bases). In germline, CDR1 is MNHEY, CDR2 SMNVEV (reference sequence). The CDR3 contains 14 residues. The V end was cut by 2 bases, the J end by 1 base, with 6 bases between. CDR3 in amino acids: CASSLGGSGNTIYF. The CDR3 DNA reads as TGTGCCAGCAGTTTAGGGGGGTCTGGAAACACCATATATTTT.

Only a few counts were recorded for this clone. The V gene is TRBV6-6, the J gene TRBJ2-7; TRBD1 matches 10 bases. V lost 4 bases and J lost 5; bases outside the gene matches: 8. The CDR3 runs 15 residues. Germline CDR1 and CDR2: MNHNY and SVGAGI (reference sequence). The CDR3 loop reads CASSLGQGRNHEQYF. Written as DNA, the CDR3 is TGTGCCAGCAGTTTGGGACAGGGGAGGAATCACGAGCAGTACTTC.

This clone was found once. The chain has TRBV4-1 and TRBJ2-2, with 8 positions matching TRBD1. CDR3 length equals 14 residues. Germline lookup yields CDR1 MGHRA and CDR2 YSYEKL. V lost 2 bases to trimming and J lost 7 bases; unmatched junction nucleotides: 3. As DNA, the CDR3 is TGCGCCAGCAGCCAAAAACAGGGGGTCGGGGAGCTGTTTTTT. This translates into CASSQKQGVGELFF.

The J gene is TRBJ2-3, the V gene TRBV24-1, with 11 positions matching TRBD2. The trim removed 3 bases at V and 4 bases at J, leaving 2 bases unmatched. Germline assignment: CDR1 KGHDR and CDR2 SFDVKD. CDR3 length: 15 residues. The CDR3 coding sequence is TGTGCCACCAGTGATACTAGCGGGGGCTCAGATACGCAGTATTTT. It translates to CATSDTSGGSDTQYF.

This clone showed up just once. The chain combines TRBV6-5 with TRBJ1-2, with 8 bases lining up with TRBD1. The CDR3 runs 14 residues. Germline V gene sequence: CDR1 MNHEY, CDR2 SVGAGI. Losses at the gene ends were 6 bases for V and 1 base for J; bases not matched to a gene: 4. The CDR3 loop reads CASRGQGGNYGYTF. The CDR3 nucleotides read TGTGCCAGCAGAGGACAGGGCGGTAACTATGGCTACACCTTC.

This chain links TRBV10-3 with TRBJ1-1, with D maybe TRBD1 (5 bases). Germline assignment: CDR1 ENHRY and CDR2 SYGVKD. The CDR3 spans 13 residues. Trimming took off 7 bases at V and 2 bases at J, with 11 bases between the two ends. For the CDR3, the DNA is TGTGCCATCAAGGCGGGGCTAAACACTGAAGCTTTCTTT. Its protein product is CAIKAGLNTEAFF.

CDR3 region: CASSPSFRSGNTIYF. The CDR3, as DNA: TGTGCCAGCAGTCCTTCGTTTCGTTCTGGAAACACCATATATTTT. The chain employs TRBV6-5 and TRBJ1-3; no clear D gene. Germline-derived CDR1 and CDR2 are MNHEY and SVGAGI. This CDR3 has 15 residues. The V end was cut by 5 bases, the J end by 1 base, with 12 bases between.

V and J are TRBV11-2 and TRBJ2-1, with TRBD2 as a possible D gene (6 bases). CDR3 length equals 16 residues. The germline CDR1 and CDR2 sequences are SGHAT and FQNNGV. With 4 bases removed from V and 4 bases from J, the gap between germline ends came to 17 bases. CDR3 bases: TGTGCCAGCAGCTCCTATCTTAGCGGACCGTACAATGAGCAGTTCTTC. Amino acid sequence: CASSSYLSGPYNEQFF.

The CDR3 protein is CSVGRQDEQYF. CDR3 in DNA: TGCAGCGTTGGGAGACAGGACGAGCAGTACTTC. The chain joins TRBV29-1 to TRBJ2-7; a possible D gene is TRBD1 (6 bases). This CDR3 comprises 11 residues. CDR1 is SQVTM and CDR2 is ANQGSEA in the germline V gene. V lost 4 bases, J lost 5 bases, and 9 bases lay in between.

This rearrangement joins TRBV27 to TRBJ2-7; D is undetermined. Germline V gives CDR1 MNHEY, CDR2 SMNVEV (reference sequence). There are 18 residues in the CDR3. Trimming took off 3 bases at V and 3 bases at J, with 24 bases between the two ends. The CDR3 DNA follows: TGTGCCAGCAGTTTTTTATCCCGCCTACCGGGTCTTGTCTACGAGCAGTACTTC. This encodes CASSFLSRLPGLVYEQYF.

The chain employs TRBV15 and TRBJ2-1; D gene unclear. Germline assignment: CDR1 LNHNV and CDR2 YYDKDF (reference sequence). The CDR3 extends over 16 amino acids. Trimming left V 5 bases short and J 0 bases short, with 14 bases between. The CDR3 nucleotides are TGTGCCACCAGCCCCGGCAGGCCGCCCTCCTACAATGAGCAGTTCTTC. This sequence encodes CATSPGRPPSYNEQFF.

This chain connects TRBV6-2 or TRBV6-3 to TRBJ2-3; tentatively, D is TRBD1 (6 bases). The germline V gene encodes CDR1 MNHEY and CDR2 SVGEGT. V lost 6 bases, J lost 2 bases, and 15 bases lay in between. The CDR3 spans 15 residues. The DNA of the CDR3 is TGTGCCAGCAGCACGAGGACAGTAAACACAGATACGCAGTATTTT. It specifies CASSTRTVNTDTQYF.

V and J are TRBV27 and TRBJ1-6; no clear D gene. V was pared by 9 bases and J by 0 bases, with 21 bases between. The CDR3 is made up of 18 amino acids. Germline V gives CDR1 MNHEY, CDR2 SMNVEV (reference sequence). The CDR3 reads CASSREGIRSSYNSPLHF. The DNA for the CDR3 is TGTGCCAGTTCCCGGGAGGGAATCCGGAGCTCCTATAATTCACCCCTCCACTTT.

The genes are TRBV19 and TRBJ1-2; 9 nucleotides align to TRBD1. Germline V gene sequence: CDR1 LNHDA, CDR2 SQIVND (reference sequence). This CDR3 region has 15 residues. V dropped 7 bases and J dropped 8; count of bases not matched to a gene: 14. The CDR3, as DNA: TGTGCCAGTACCCAGACCCCGGACAGGGGTGGCGGCTACACCTTC. Protein: CASTQTPDRGGGYTF.

V usage is TRBV19 and J usage is TRBJ2-3; perhaps TRBD1 as D (5 bases). Between the trimmed V and J ends, which lost 3 bases and 3 bases, there was a span of 19 bases. CDR3 length equals 17 residues. CDR1 LNHDA and CDR2 SQIVND come from the germline V gene (reference sequence). The CDR3 here is CASSILVRVPETDTQYF. The DNA for the CDR3 is TGTGCCAGTAGTATCCTTGTCAGGGTGCCCGAAACAGATACGCAGTATTTT.

The chain couples TRBV19 to TRBJ1-6; D is undetermined. CDR1 LNHDA and CDR2 SQIVND come from the germline V gene (reference sequence). CDR3 length: 18 amino acids. Trimming removed 2 bases at V and 4 bases at J, with 18 bases between. The CDR3 nucleotides are TGTGCCAGTAGTATATTGATAACACCCGCGGGATATAATTCACCCCTCCACTTT. It is translated as CASSILITPAGYNSPLHF.

V and J are TRBV2 and TRBJ2-6; D gene ambiguous. The germline V gene encodes CDR1 SNHLY and CDR2 FYNNEI. The CDR3 runs 12 residues. V shed 8 bases and J shed 0 bases, with 2 bases lying between them. The CDR3, as DNA: TGTGCCAGCCACTCTGGGGCCAACGTCCTGACTTTC. The encoded protein is CASHSGANVLTF.

The J gene is TRBJ1-5, the V gene TRBV18; D gene uncertain. The CDR3 is made up of 18 amino acids. Trimming removed 0 bases from V and 0 bases from J, with 15 bases in between. Per germline, CDR1 KGHSH and CDR2 LQKENI. CDR3 residues: CASSPPAQGGRSNQPQHF. CDR3 coding DNA: TGTGCCAGCTCACCACCGGCCCAAGGAGGACGTAGCAATCAGCCCCAGCATTTT.

This rearrangement joins TRBV28 to TRBJ1-4; D is possibly TRBD1 (5 bases). This CDR3 has 16 residues. V was shortened by 2 bases and J by 3 bases, with 13 bases between the two germline ends. Germline loops: CDR1 MDHEN, CDR2 SYDVKM. The CDR3 loop is CASSLQGSLSNEKLFF. The DNA of the CDR3 is TGTGCCAGCAGTTTACAGGGTAGTCTATCTAATGAAAAACTGTTTTTT.

A few counts support this clone. CDR3 protein: CASSPLGSTDTQYF. The CDR3 nucleotides are TGTGCCAGCAGCCCCCTAGGCTCCACAGATACGCAGTATTTT. The rearrangement uses TRBV7-7 and TRBJ2-3; no reliable D call. The CDR3 is made up of 14 amino acids. Germline-derived CDR1 and CDR2 are SSHAT and FNYEAQ (reference sequence). The V end lost 5 bases, the J end lost 2 bases, and 11 bases lay between the germline ends.